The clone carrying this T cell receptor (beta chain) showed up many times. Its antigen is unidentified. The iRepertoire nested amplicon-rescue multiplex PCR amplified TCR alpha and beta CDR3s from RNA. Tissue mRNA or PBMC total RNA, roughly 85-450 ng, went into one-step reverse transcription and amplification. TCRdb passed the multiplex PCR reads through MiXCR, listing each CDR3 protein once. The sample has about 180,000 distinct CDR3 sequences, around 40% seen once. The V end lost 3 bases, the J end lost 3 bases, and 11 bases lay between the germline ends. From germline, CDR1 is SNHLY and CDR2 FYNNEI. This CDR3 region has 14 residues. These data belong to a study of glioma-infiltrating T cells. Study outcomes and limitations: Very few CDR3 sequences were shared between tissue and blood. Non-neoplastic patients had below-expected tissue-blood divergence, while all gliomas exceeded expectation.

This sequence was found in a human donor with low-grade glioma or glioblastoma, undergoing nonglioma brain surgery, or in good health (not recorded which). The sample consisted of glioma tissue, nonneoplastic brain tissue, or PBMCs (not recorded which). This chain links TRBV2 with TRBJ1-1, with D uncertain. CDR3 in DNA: TGTGCCAGCAGTGACGGTCTCGGTGACACTGAAGCTTTCTTT. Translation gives CASSDGLGDTEAFF.